The rows below give T cell receptor beta chains drawn from one sample of a study of T cells in narcolepsy. This table comes from immunoSEQ multiplex PCR, and its TCRdb copy is limited to in-frame clones, with some not included. Of 12,000 or so clones in the sample, around 94% were seen once. The sequenced sample consisted of CD45RA- memory CD4+ T cells from PBMCs. Receptors were obtained from a human donor with narcolepsy. CDR3s include the opening cysteine and the closing phenylalanine or tryptophan. Fields, in order: J gene, V gene, D gene, clone size, CDR3 DNA, CDR3 protein. The D gene is left open where the match is weak. Size is stated for part of the rows, as once, few or many counts, or as a class when the clone is expanded.

TRBJ2-5,TRBV5-1,TRBD1,.,TGCGCCAGCAGCCTCGGGACAGGGGGCGAGACCCAGTACTTC,CASSLGTGGETQYF
TRBJ2-3,TRBV6-1,TRBD1,.,TGTGCCAGCAGGAAAGACAGGGTAACTGATACGCAGTATTTT,CASRKDRVTDTQYF
TRBJ2-7,TRBV6-1,.,.,TGTGCCAGCACAAGGGGGGCAAAATACGAGCAGTACTTC,CASTRGAKYEQYF
TRBJ2-7,TRBV9,.,.,TGTGCCAGCAGCGTAGCTACTGGCGCGCTGCTGTACGAGCAGTACTTC,CASSVATGALLYEQYF
TRBJ1-5,TRBV18,.,.,TGTGCCAGCTCACAAGTAGGCAGGGGCGACAATCAGCCCCAGCATTTT,CASSQVGRGDNQPQHF
TRBJ1-1,TRBV5-1,TRBD1,.,TGCGCCAGCAGCGGACAGGGCAGTGGCACTGAAGCTTTCTTT,CASSGQGSGTEAFF
TRBJ2-1,TRBV15,.,.,TGTGCCACCAGCAGAGACGGCGGCAACAATGAGCAGTTCTTC,CATSRDGGNNEQFF
TRBJ1-3,TRBV9,.,.,TGTGCCAGCAACAACAACAACAAAGACACCATATATTTT,CASNNNNKDTIYF
TRBJ1-3,TRBV6-1,.,once,TGTGCCAGCAGCAAGGGAAAAGGCTCTGGAAACACCATATATTTT,CASSKGKGSGNTIYF
TRBJ2-3,TRBV29-1,.,.,TGCAGCGTTGAAGATCCCGGCGGGGCAGGTAACACAGATACGCAGTATTTT,CSVEDPGGAGNTDTQYF
TRBJ2-7,TRBV5-4,.,.,TGTGCCAGCAGCTTTTCTGGATCCTACGAGCAGTACTTC,CASSFSGSYEQYF
TRBJ2-3,TRBV5-4,TRBD2,once,TGTGCCAGCAGCTCCGGGACTAGCAACACAGATACGCAGTATTTT,CASSSGTSNTDTQYF
TRBJ2-7,TRBV27,TRBD1,.,TGTGCCAGCAGTTCTAAACTCCCCCGCGGACAGGGCGGCTCCTACGAGCAGTACTTC,CASSSKLPRGQGGSYEQYF
TRBJ2-2,TRBV19,TRBD2,.,TGTGCCAGTAGTATGGGGCTAGCGGGGGGCGCCGGGGAGCTGTTTTTT,CASSMGLAGGAGELFF
TRBJ1-3,TRBV6-5,.,.,TGTGCCAGCATGGGGGGCTCTGGAAACACCATATATTTT,CASMGGSGNTIYF
TRBJ2-2,TRBV2,.,.,TGTGCCAGCAGCCTGGGGGGGGGCCGGGAGCTGTTTTTT,CASSLGGGRELFF
TRBJ1-5,TRBV29-1,.,.,TGCAGCGTTCCCCCCGGTGTTCTGCCCCAGCATTTT,CSVPPGVLPQHF
TRBJ1-3,TRBV19,TRBD1,.,TGTGCCAGTAGTATAATGGGGACAGGAGATTCTGGAAACACCATATATTTT,CASSIMGTGDSGNTIYF
TRBJ1-2,TRBV2,.,.,TGTGCCAGCAGTGAAGGTCGCTTGGAAAACTATGGCTACACCTTC,CASSEGRLENYGYTF
TRBJ1-1,TRBV9,TRBD1,.,TGTGCCAGCAGCGTAGAGGGACAGGGTATCGAAGCTTTCTTT,CASSVEGQGIEAFF
TRBJ1-6,TRBV27,.,.,TGTGCCAGCAGGTTACCGGGAGACCGCATCCCAAATTCACCCCTCCACTTT,CASRLPGDRIPNSPLHF
TRBJ1-2,TRBV6-1,TRBD1,.,TGTGCCAGCAGCTACGGACAGGGGGCGGGAGGCTACACCTTC,CASSYGQGAGGYTF
TRBJ2-5,TRBV29-1,TRBD1,.,TGCAGCGCTCATCCGGGACAGGGAAAGACCCAGTACTTC,CSAHPGQGKTQYF
TRBJ2-7,TRBV7-3,.,once,TGTGCCAGCAGCTTAACAGGAGCTCGGGAGCAGTACTTC,CASSLTGAREQYF
TRBJ2-3,TRBV19,.,.,TGTGCCGGTAGCCCTAGCACAGATACGCAGTATTTT,CAGSPSTDTQYF
TRBJ2-1,TRBV5-4,.,.,TGTGCCAGCAGTCTGGGAGGAAGGGGGAGCTACAATGAGCAGTTCTTC,CASSLGGRGSYNEQFF
TRBJ1-4,TRBV19,.,.,TGTGCCAGTAGGGTCTCCGGGAATGAAAAACTGTTTTTT,CASRVSGNEKLFF
TRBJ1-2,TRBV19,.,.,TGTGCCAGTAGTATGCAACCCAGGGGCGGCTATGGCTACACCTTC,CASSMQPRGGYGYTF
TRBJ2-3,TRBV30,TRBD2,.,TGTGCCTGGAGTGGCGGGAGGCGCACAGATACGCAGTATTTT,CAWSGGRRTDTQYF
TRBJ2-1,TRBV5-4,TRBD2,once,TGTGCCAGCAGCTTAGCGGGGGGGCCGGTCAATGAGCAGTTCTTC,CASSLAGGPVNEQFF
TRBJ1-4,TRBV5-4,TRBD1,once,TGTGCCAGCAGCCCGGACAGGCAGAGCGGACTACGGGAAAAACTGTTTTTT,CASSPDRQSGLREKLFF
TRBJ2-5,TRBV10-3,TRBD1,once,TGTGCCATCAGTGGTGGGACAGGGCAAGAGACCCAGTACTTC,CAISGGTGQETQYF
TRBJ2-7,TRBV11-2,TRBD1,.,TGTGCCAGCAGCTTGGAGACAGGGGGGTACGAGCAGTACTTC,CASSLETGGYEQYF
TRBJ2-5,TRBV18,.,once,TGTGCCAGCGCGTCGGGACTGGGCGTAGAGACCCAGTACTTC,CASASGLGVETQYF
TRBJ2-7,TRBV7-2,.,.,TGTGCCAGCAGCTTAATGCCAGGGACTTCCTACGAGCAGTACTTC,CASSLMPGTSYEQYF
TRBJ1-2,TRBV2,TRBD1,.,TGTGCCAGCAGTGAAGGGGGACAGGGGGGCGGCTACACCTTC,CASSEGGQGGGYTF
TRBJ2-4,TRBV2,TRBD1,.,TGTGCCAGCAGTGGGCAGGGGGCAGAAAACATTCAGTACTTC,CASSGQGAENIQYF
TRBJ1-6,TRBV14,.,.,TGTGCCAGCAGCCTGGGGGGGAGTAATTCACCCCTCCACTTT,CASSLGGSNSPLHF
TRBJ2-7,TRBV11-2,.,once,TGTGCCAGCAGCTTAGGACTCTACGAGCAGTACTTC,CASSLGLYEQYF
TRBJ1-2,TRBV9,.,.,TGTGCCAGCAGCGACCAGCCCAGGGCTCGTGACTATGGCTACACCTTC,CASSDQPRARDYGYTF
TRBJ2-6,TRBV30,.,.,TGTGCCTGGAGCCAATCTGGGGCCAACGTCCTGACTTTC,CAWSQSGANVLTF
TRBJ1-2,TRBV6-5,TRBD1,.,TGTGCCAGCAGGCGGGACAGAAGCTATGGCTACACCTTC,CASRRDRSYGYTF
TRBJ2-5,TRBV7-8,TRBD1,once,TGTGCCAGCAGCGCGATAGGGGGCGCGAAGGGATATCAAGAGACCCAGTACTTC,CASSAIGGAKGYQETQYF
TRBJ2-3,TRBV7-9,.,.,TGTGCCAGCAGCTCCTTAGAGGGGGGATACCAGGGGAGGTATACGCAGTATTTT,CASSSLEGGYQGRYTQYF